One and the same sample provided the 26 T cell receptor beta chains below, sequenced in a study of blood T cell repertoires in COVID-19. Repertoires were generated with immunoSEQ multiplex PCR, while TCRdb's copy carries only in-frame clones and drops some. The data hold some 270,000 clones, with approximately 91% observed a single time. Source material: PBMCs or T cells enriched from blood (not recorded which). Source of these receptors: a middle-aged woman who had recovered from COVID-19.

The chain couples TRBV12-5 to TRBJ2-3; the D gene is possibly TRBD1 (5 bases). CDR3 length equals 16 residues. The V end lost 1 base, the J end lost 2 bases, and 13 bases lay between the germline ends. Per the germline V gene, CDR1 is LGHNT and CDR2 is FRNRAP. The CDR3 loop is CASGLAQGPPTDTQYF. The CDR3 DNA sequence: TGTGCTAGTGGTTTGGCTCAGGGTCCCCCCACAGATACGCAGTATTTT.

The chain is built from TRBV30 and TRBJ2-3, with TRBD1 matching over 7 bases. This CDR3 has 14 residues. In germline, CDR1 is GTSNPN, CDR2 SVGIG (reference sequence). After removal of 5 bases from V and 1 base from J, the junction contained 6 bases not matched to a gene. In nucleotides, the CDR3 is TGTGCCTGGGGGTCAGGACAGGGCACAGATACGCAGTATTTT. Amino acids: CAWGSGQGTDTQYF.

The CDR3 reads CASSPPPATGFTEAFF. CDR3 in DNA: TGTGCCAGCAGCCCCCCCCCGGCGACAGGGTTCACTGAAGCTTTCTTT. The gene calls are TRBV5-4 and TRBJ1-1, with 7 bases that match TRBD1. The CDR3 has 16 amino acids. Looked up from germline, CDR1 is SGHNT and CDR2 is YYREEE (reference sequence). V was clipped by 4 bases and J by 4 bases; unmatched bases: 13.

The V call is TRBV19, the J call TRBJ1-1, with D possibly TRBD1 on 5 matching bases. The germline V gene encodes CDR1 LNHDA and CDR2 SQIVND (reference sequence). With 3 bases removed from V and 0 bases from J, the gap between germline ends came to 17 bases. The CDR3 covers 17 residues. The CDR3 nucleotides are TGTGCCAGTAGTATTTCGGTTATAAGACAGATGAACACTGAAGCTTTCTTT. The encoded protein is CASSISVIRQMNTEAFF.

The chain employs TRBV18 and TRBJ1-3; 9 bases match TRBD1. The germline CDR1 and CDR2 sequences are KGHSH and LQKENI. The CDR3 is 17 amino acids. V dropped 4 bases and J dropped 1; count of bases not matched to a gene: 8. CDR3 DNA: TGTGCCAGCTCACTCAGACAGGGGGACTATTCTGGAAACACCATATATTTT. Its translation: CASSLRQGDYSGNTIYF.

The J gene is TRBJ1-2, the V gene TRBV20-1; D might be TRBD1 (6 bases). Germline lookup yields CDR1 DFQATT and CDR2 SNEGSKA (reference sequence). The CDR3 has 15 amino acids. The V end lost 3 bases, the J end lost 2 bases, and 16 bases lay between the germline ends. The CDR3 reads CSASARTAFNYGYTF. For the CDR3, the DNA is TGCAGTGCTAGTGCCCGGACAGCCTTCAACTATGGCTACACCTTC.

This chain uses TRBV18 with TRBJ2-1; D is uncertain. The germline V and J ends were trimmed by 3 bases and 0 bases, with 6 bases remaining between them. Germline loops: CDR1 KGHSH, CDR2 LQKENI. The CDR3 is 14 residues long. For the CDR3, the DNA is TGTGCCAGCTCACCCCGGAGCTCCTACAATGAGCAGTTCTTC. This codes for CASSPRSSYNEQFF.

This clone was detected only once. The rearrangement joins TRBV20-1 to TRBJ2-3; 8 bases fit TRBD2. J was trimmed by 8 bases and V by 6 bases; bases with no gene match: 4. The germline gives CDR1 DFQATT, CDR2 SNEGSKA (reference sequence). CDR3 length: 11 amino acids. The chain's CDR3 is CSAGAGGTQYF. CDR3 DNA sequence: TGCAGTGCAGGGGCGGGGGGTACGCAGTATTTT.

In its sample, this clone was seen once. This sequence joins TRBV6-2 or TRBV6-3 and TRBJ1-6; D unclear. Deletions cut 2 bases from V and 7 bases from J, with 12 bases between. The CDR3 has 15 residues. Germline V gene sequence: CDR1 MNHEY, CDR2 SVGEGT. The CDR3 nucleotides read TGTGCCAGCAGTTACATCTCGTCTCTGAATTCACCCCTCCACTTT. This translates into CASSYISSLNSPLHF.

The chain joins TRBV6-6 to TRBJ1-1, with D unresolved. The V end was cut by 6 bases, the J end by 4 bases, with 12 bases between. Germline V gene data show CDR1 as MNHNY and CDR2 as SVGAGI (reference sequence). This CDR3 has 13 amino acids. DNA of the CDR3: TGTGCCAGCAGCCCCATCCAAGCCACTGAAGCTTTCTTT. It translates to CASSPIQATEAFF.

Points on this clone: At one of its ends the junction is not consistent with the germline gene, which may arise from a read error. V gene TRBV4-2 combines with J gene TRBJ2-3; no reliable D call. Germline V gene sequence: CDR1 LGHNA, CDR2 YNFKEQ. This CDR3 region has 13 residues. CDR3 DNA sequence: TGTGCCAGCAGCCAAGGGGCCCCGGATAGGCAGTATTTT. This sequence encodes CASSQGAPDRQYF.

V usage is TRBV14 and J usage is TRBJ1-1; D perhaps matches TRBD1 (5 bases). Germline CDR1 SGHDN, CDR2 FVKESK. Trimming cost V 3 bases and J 1 base, with 12 bases left between them. This CDR3 is built from 15 residues. This chain's CDR3 is CASSQRDSPNTEAFF. The CDR3 bases are TGTGCCAGCAGCCAGCGAGACAGTCCGAACACTGAAGCTTTCTTT.

The genes are TRBV19 and TRBJ1-3; D gene ambiguous. CDR1 is LNHDA and CDR2 is SQIVND in the germline V gene (reference sequence). This CDR3 contains 15 residues. The ends were cut back, 5 bases at V and 2 bases at J, with 13 bases in the middle. The CDR3 region has the DNA TGTGCCAGTAGTTTCCGGGGAAGCACTGGAAACACCATATATTTT. Protein: CASSFRGSTGNTIYF. Full variable domain (rest looked up from reference TRBV19 and TRBJ1-3): DGGITQSPKYLFRKEGQNVTLSCEQNLNHDAMYWYRQDPGQGLRLIYYSQIVNDFQKGDIAEGYSVSREKKESFPLTVTSAQKNPTAFYLCASSFRGSTGNTIYFGEGSWLTVV.

The chain couples TRBV18 to TRBJ1-3; 7 bases fit TRBD1. Germline CDR1 KGHSH, CDR2 LQKENI. V dropped 7 bases and J dropped 6; count of bases not matched to a gene: 6. This CDR3 comprises 13 residues. The CDR3 DNA sequence: TGTGCCAGCTTAACGGGACAGAAAAACACCATATATTTT. It specifies CASLTGQKNTIYF.

This CDR3 is CASSDSTGGGRGNQPQHF. CDR3 nucleotide sequence: TGTGCCAGCAGTGACTCTACAGGGGGAGGTCGTGGCAATCAGCCCCAGCATTTT. This rearrangement joins TRBV6-4 to TRBJ1-5, with 8 bases matching TRBD1. From germline, CDR1 is MRHNA and CDR2 SNTAGT. V trimming: 0 bases; J trimming: 2 bases; junction bases outside the gene matches: 9. CDR3 size: 18 residues.

CDR3 region: CASSFKMTGAYEQYF. DNA of the CDR3: TGTGCCAGCAGCTTCAAGATGACAGGGGCCTACGAGCAGTACTTC. V and J are TRBV7-9 and TRBJ2-7, with 8 nucleotides matching TRBD1. Germline V gene lookup returns CDR1 SEHNR and CDR2 FQNEAQ (reference sequence). V shed 3 bases, J shed 2 bases, and the junction held 6 bases outside the gene matches. The CDR3 runs 15 residues.

The V and J genes are TRBV14 and TRBJ1-5; D uncertain. This CDR3 contains 13 residues. With 3 bases removed from V and 3 bases from J, the gap between germline ends came to 6 bases. From germline, CDR1 is SGHDN and CDR2 FVKESK. The CDR3 nucleotides read TGTGCCAGCAGCCAGAGTTTCAATCAGCCCCAGCATTTT. This encodes CASSQSFNQPQHF.

The chain carries TRBV10-1 and TRBJ2-7; 9 bases map to TRBD1. The length of the CDR3 is 14 residues. Germline V lookup: CDR1 WNHNN, CDR2 SYGVQD (reference sequence). V lost 5 bases and J lost 4; bases outside the gene matches: 6. The DNA of the CDR3 is TGCGCCAGCAGTTTAAAGGACAGGGGATACGAGCAGTACTTC. Translation: CASSLKDRGYEQYF.

This chain links TRBV19 with TRBJ1-1; D gene unclear. Trimming left V 10 bases short and J 1 base short, with 10 bases between. The CDR3 is 12 residues long. Germline CDR1 reads LNHDA; CDR2 reads SQIVND (reference sequence). The CDR3 here is CATLERNTEAFF. In nucleotides, the CDR3 is TGTGCCACCCTCGAGAGGAACACTGAAGCTTTCTTT. Using reference TRBV19 and TRBJ1-1 for the parts outside the CDR3, the full variable domain is DGGITQSPKYLFRKEGQNVTLSCEQNLNHDAMYWYRQDPGQGLRLIYYSQIVNDFQKGDIAEGYSVSREKKESFPLTVTSAQKNPTAFYLCATLERNTEAFFGQGTRLTVV.

V is TRBV6-1 and J is TRBJ1-2, with 8 bases matching TRBD1. V shed 3 bases and J 2 bases; nucleotides not matched to a gene: 11. Germline V gives CDR1 MNHNS, CDR2 SASEGT. The CDR3 is 17 residues long. As DNA, the CDR3 is TGTGCCAGCAGTGATAAAGGACAGGGAAGCATCAACTATGGCTACACCTTC. Translating gives CASSDKGQGSINYGYTF.

The chain recombines TRBV6-2 or TRBV6-3 with TRBJ2-7; 8 bases fit TRBD2. Trimming removed 2 bases from V and 3 bases from J; junction bases left unmatched: 9. Germline-derived CDR1 and CDR2 are MNHEY and SVGEGT. The CDR3 is made up of 16 amino acids. The CDR3 here is CASSYVVAGTSYEQYF. The CDR3 coding sequence is TGTGCCAGCAGTTACGTTGTGGCCGGGACTAGCTACGAGCAGTACTTC.

The rearrangement links TRBV18 to TRBJ1-2, with D tentatively TRBD1 (6 bases). V was clipped by 5 bases and J by 0 bases, with 16 bases between them. Germline V CDR1 and CDR2: KGHSH, LQKENI. The CDR3 contains 16 residues. The CDR3 reads CASSSLPGEANYGYTF. The CDR3 DNA sequence: TGTGCCAGCTCATCGCTTCCAGGGGAAGCTAACTATGGCTACACCTTC. Based on the CDR3 plus reference TRBV18 and TRBJ1-2, the full variable domain is NAGVMQNPRHLVRRRGQEARLRCSPMKGHSHVYWYRQLPEEGLKFMVYLQKENIIDESGMPKERFSAEFPKEGPSILRIQQVVRGDSAAYFCASSSLPGEANYGYTFGSGTRLTVV.

V and J are TRBV6-5 and TRBJ1-1, with unresolved D. Germline CDR1 is MNHEY and CDR2 is SVGAGI. There are 13 residues in the CDR3. V dropped 7 bases and J dropped 4 bases, with 13 bases sitting between them. The CDR3, as DNA: TGTGCCAGCATCTCTGAGTCTTCCACTGAAGCTTTCTTT. Its translation is CASISESSTEAFF.

J is TRBJ1-2 and V is TRBV6-5; a possible D gene is TRBD1 (5 bases). This CDR3 is built from 13 residues. The ends were cut back, 7 bases at V and 8 bases at J, with 17 bases in the middle. Germline V gene lookup returns CDR1 MNHEY and CDR2 SVGAGI. The CDR3 nucleotides read TGTGCCAGCACCTACGGAAGGGGAGGAGGCTACACCTTC. Amino acids: CASTYGRGGGYTF.

This sequence joins TRBV7-9 and TRBJ2-2, with a tentative D call TRBD2 (6 bases). The V gene lost 1 base and the J gene lost 6 bases, with 12 bases spanning the gap. Germline assignment: CDR1 SEHNR and CDR2 FQNEAQ (reference sequence). The CDR3 totals 15 residues. CDR3 DNA sequence: TGTGCCAGCAGCTTAGGGGGACTCCCCTCCGGGGAGCTGTTTTTT. Translating it yields CASSLGGLPSGELFF. Supplemented by reference TRBV7-9 and TRBJ2-2, the full variable domain reads DTGVSQNPRHKITKRGQNVTFRCDPISEHNRLYWYRQTLGQGPEFLTYFQNEAQLEKSRLLSDRFSAERPKGSFSTLEIQRTEQGDSAMYLCASSLGGLPSGELFFGEGSRLTVL.

This clone was observed a single time. V is TRBV6-5 and J is TRBJ1-1; no clear D gene. The CDR3 spans 13 residues. Trimming pared 5 bases from V and 0 bases from J, leaving 7 bases between. Germline lookup yields CDR1 MNHEY and CDR2 SVGAGI. The CDR3 loop reads CASSRGLNTEAFF. CDR3 nucleotide sequence: TGTGCCAGCAGTCGAGGGTTGAACACTGAAGCTTTCTTT.